This T cell receptor (beta chain) is drawn from a study of identifying expanded T cells in peripheral blood. Repertoires were generated with immunoSEQ multiplex PCR, while TCRdb's copy carries only in-frame clones and drops some. The sample lists 60,000 to 70,000 clones; around 87% were seen once. During the collection period, no donor immune events like infections were recorded. Trimming shortened V by 0 bases and J by 7 bases, and 13 bases separated the two germline ends. The CDR3 is 14 residues long. Per the germline V gene, CDR1 is SGDLS and CDR2 is YYNGEE. The material sequenced was blood. The receptor was isolated from a person aged 18 to 75 in good health. The chain is built from TRBV9 and TRBJ2-5; D not certain. CDR3 in DNA: TGTGCCAGCAGCGTAGGAACTCCGGTAGCGACCCAGTACTTC. Translated: CASSVGTPVATQYF.